This is a list of T cell receptor beta chains from one sample in a study of blood T cell repertoires in COVID-19. Assay used: immunoSEQ multiplex PCR; TCRdb lists only in-frame clones, some missing. The sample contains about 160,000 clones, 80% to 90% of which appear only once. The sequenced sample was peripheral blood. The receptor set was obtained from a man in his sixties or seventies with acute or convalescent COVID-19. Both conserved end residues are part of each CDR3. D genes are given only for firm matches. Rows may omit the clone size; those that give it use once, few, many or a size class.

J	V	size	D	CDR3	DNA
TRBJ1-5	TRBV6-5	.	.	CATRVQMPSNQPQHF	TGTGCCACCAGGGTCCAGATGCCTAGCAATCAGCCCCAGCATTTT
TRBJ2-7	TRBV18	.	TRBD2	CASSPRTSGTYEQYF	TGTGCCAGCTCACCCCGGACTAGCGGAACATACGAGCAGTACTTC
TRBJ2-1	TRBV9	.	.	CASSVGSDKSDEQFF	TGTGCCAGCAGCGTAGGTAGTGATAAGAGCGATGAGCAGTTCTTC
TRBJ1-6	TRBV3-1/TRBV3-2	.	.	CASSQGGFTNSPLHF	TGTGCCAGCAGCCAAGGCGGATTCACCAATTCACCCCTCCACTTT
TRBJ2-1	TRBV7-9	.	TRBD1	CASSLGEPGQGNEQFF	TGTGCCAGCAGCTTAGGGGAACCGGGACAGGGAAATGAGCAGTTCTTC
TRBJ2-5	TRBV29-1	.	TRBD1	CSVTTGGRETQYF	TGCAGCGTTACCACAGGGGGGCGAGAGACCCAGTACTTC
TRBJ2-1	TRBV9	few	TRBD2	CASSVGLAASYNEQFF	TGTGCCAGCAGCGTGGGACTAGCGGCCTCCTACAATGAGCAGTTCTTC
TRBJ2-2	TRBV19	.	TRBD2	CASSITSGGNTGELFF	TGTGCCAGTAGTATAACTAGCGGGGGGAACACCGGGGAGCTGTTTTTT
TRBJ1-2	TRBV6-4	.	.	CASRDLLSSNYGYTF	TGTGCCAGCAGGGACCTACTTTCTTCTAACTATGGCTACACCTTC
TRBJ1-2	TRBV28	once	TRBD1	CASSLVDRVAYGYTF	TGTGCCAGCAGTTTAGTGGACAGGGTTGCCTATGGCTACACCTTC
TRBJ1-5	TRBV29-1	.	.	CSVGANNQPQHF	TGCAGCGTTGGAGCGAACAATCAGCCCCAGCATTTT
TRBJ1-2	TRBV27	.	TRBD1	CASSFSLTGAAYGYTF	TGTGCCAGCAGTTTTTCCCTTACAGGGGCGGCCTATGGCTACACCTTC
TRBJ1-2	TRBV2	.	.	CASSETDTNYGYTF	TGTGCCAGCAGTGAGACAGACACCAACTATGGCTACACCTTC
TRBJ2-1	TRBV24-1	.	.	CATSRLDNEQFF	TGTGCCACCAGTCGACTCGACAATGAGCAGTTCTTC
TRBJ2-7	TRBV19	.	TRBD2	CASRTTSGSYEQYF	TGTGCCAGTAGGACGACTAGCGGGAGTTACGAGCAGTACTTC
TRBJ2-1	TRBV7-2	.	.	CASSYDTSSYNEQFF	TGTGCCAGCAGTTACGACACCAGCTCCTACAATGAGCAGTTCTTC
TRBJ2-7	TRBV28	once	TRBD1	CASSLGLRSGGNEQYF	TGTGCCAGCAGTTTAGGTTTGCGTTCAGGGGGCAACGAGCAGTACTTC
TRBJ1-1	TRBV6-5	.	TRBD1	CASSYLGQGNTEAFF	TGTGCCAGCAGTTACCTGGGACAGGGAAACACTGAAGCTTTCTTT
TRBJ2-2	TRBV7-8	few	.	CASSMIGANTGELFF	TGTGCCAGCAGCATGATCGGGGCGAACACCGGGGAGCTGTTTTTT
TRBJ1-3	TRBV18	.	.	CAAAAVSGNTIYF	TGTGCCGCGGCGGCCGTCTCTGGAAACACCATATATTTT
TRBJ2-7	TRBV5-8	.	TRBD1	CASRPRGQYEQYF	TGTGCCAGCCGGCCTAGGGGACAGTACGAGCAGTACTTC
TRBJ2-7	TRBV30	.	TRBD2	CAHARTEALGLADNSYEQYF	TGTGCCCATGCGCGGACCGAAGCCCTGGGACTAGCGGACAACTCCTACGAGCAGTACTTC
TRBJ2-5	TRBV4-1	.	TRBD1	CASSPTGGGETQYF	TGCGCCAGCAGCCCGACAGGGGGCGGAGAGACCCAGTACTTC
TRBJ2-1	TRBV14	once	TRBD1	CASSQDDRANEQFF	TGTGCCAGCAGCCAAGACGACAGGGCCAATGAGCAGTTCTTC
TRBJ2-5	TRBV19	.	.	CASSMDRLETQYF	TGTGCCAGTAGTATGGATCGACTTGAGACCCAGTACTTC
TRBJ2-7	TRBV7-9	.	.	CASSLAETGAPYEQYF	TGTGCCAGCAGCTTAGCTGAAACTGGGGCACCCTACGAGCAGTACTTC
TRBJ2-4	TRBV10-3	.	.	CAIRDTKNIQYF	TGTGCCATCAGGGACACCAAAAACATTCAGTACTTC
TRBJ2-5	TRBV19	.	TRBD2	CASSIPGLAETQYF	TGTGCCAGTAGTATCCCCGGACTAGCAGAGACCCAGTACTTC
TRBJ1-5	TRBV19	.	.	CASSFRRGGNQPQHF	TGTGCCAGTAGTTTTCGCAGGGGAGGGAATCAGCCCCAGCATTTT
TRBJ1-6	TRBV7-9	.	TRBD1	CASSLGQGAPGPLHF	TGTGCCAGCAGCTTAGGGCAGGGGGCTCCGGGACCCCTCCACTTT
TRBJ2-7	TRBV2	.	TRBD2	CASSEGTSGSAHEQYF	TGTGCCAGCAGTGAAGGGACTAGCGGGAGTGCCCACGAGCAGTACTTC
TRBJ1-5	TRBV7-9	few	TRBD1	CASSLGTGEQPQHF	TGTGCCAGCAGCTTGGGGACAGGGGAACAGCCCCAGCATTTT
TRBJ2-7	TRBV20-1	once	.	CSASLGTYEQYF	TGCAGTGCTAGTTTGGGGACATACGAGCAGTACTTC
TRBJ2-3	TRBV7-3	once	.	CASSLTVREDTQYF	TGTGCCAGCAGCTTAACGGTCCGGGAAGATACGCAGTATTTT
TRBJ2-1	TRBV7-2	.	TRBD2	CASSRRESYNEQFF	TGTGCCAGCAGCCGGCGGGAGAGCTACAATGAGCAGTTCTTC
TRBJ2-7	TRBV10-2	.	TRBD1	CASSGGQEADEQYF	TGCGCCAGCAGTGGTGGACAGGAGGCTGACGAGCAGTACTTC
TRBJ2-1	TRBV6-5	.	.	CASSYSAGLYNEQFF	TGTGCCAGCAGTTACTCGGCGGGACTGTACAATGAGCAGTTCTTC
TRBJ2-1	TRBV9	.	.	CASSPGAFIYEQFF	TGTGCCAGCAGCCCAGGGGCATTCATCTATGAGCAGTTCTTC
TRBJ2-7	TRBV5-1	.	.	CASSLQGSDEQYF	TGCGCCAGCAGCTTGCAGGGGTCCGACGAGCAGTACTTC